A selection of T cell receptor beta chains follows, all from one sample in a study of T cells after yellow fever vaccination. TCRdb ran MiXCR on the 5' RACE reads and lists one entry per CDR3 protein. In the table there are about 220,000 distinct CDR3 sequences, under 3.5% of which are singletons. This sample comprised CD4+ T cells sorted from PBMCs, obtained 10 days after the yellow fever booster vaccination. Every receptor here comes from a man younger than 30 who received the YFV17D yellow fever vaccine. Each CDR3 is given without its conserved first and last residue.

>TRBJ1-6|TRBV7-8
ASSPRPDGSNSPLH
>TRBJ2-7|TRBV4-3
ASSQGLDSTYEQY
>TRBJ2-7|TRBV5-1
ASSSRQGANQQY
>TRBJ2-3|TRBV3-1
ASSLLKDTQY
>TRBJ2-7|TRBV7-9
ASSSVVQGAYEQY
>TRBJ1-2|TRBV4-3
ASSQEPGQGIGGYT
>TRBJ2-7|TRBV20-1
SARDQGGLSSYEQY
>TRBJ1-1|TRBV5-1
ASSLILGNTEAF
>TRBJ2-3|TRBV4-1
ASSQAWGQLRTDTQY
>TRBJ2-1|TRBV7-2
ASTRQRLAGVNEQF
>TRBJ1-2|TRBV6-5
ASTHGDRHPGGRGYT
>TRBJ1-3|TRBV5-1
ASSLFGSVNSGNTIY
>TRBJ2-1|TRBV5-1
ASDRGDRLYNEQF
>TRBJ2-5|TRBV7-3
ASSRTGSGTQY
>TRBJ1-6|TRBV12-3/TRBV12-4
ASSLDWSSYNSPLH
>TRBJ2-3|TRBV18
ASSPRSLQGTDTQY
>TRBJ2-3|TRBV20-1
SASLGTDTQY
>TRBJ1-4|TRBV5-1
ASSLGGGREKLF
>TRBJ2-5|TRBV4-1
ASSQDKEGGPRETQY
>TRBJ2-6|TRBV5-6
ASSFLLAGFSGANVLT
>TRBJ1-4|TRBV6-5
ASSYQAGTEKLF
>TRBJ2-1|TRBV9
ASSVEMKSSYNEQF
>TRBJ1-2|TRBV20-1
SAWTDNYGYT
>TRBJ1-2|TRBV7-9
ASSFPDRAGYT
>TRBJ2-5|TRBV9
ASSVGLAGGLGETQY
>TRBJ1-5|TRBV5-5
ASSLRDNQPQH
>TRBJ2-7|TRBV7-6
ASSTTGNGEQY
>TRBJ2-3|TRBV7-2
ASSLRKGETDTQY
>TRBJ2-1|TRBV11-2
ASSLDGTGVAEQF
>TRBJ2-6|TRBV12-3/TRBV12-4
ASSLTRTGNVLT
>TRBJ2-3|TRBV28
ASTTGGTDTQY
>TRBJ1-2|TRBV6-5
ASSSYDSQNYGYT
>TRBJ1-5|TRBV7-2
ASSLDRLTSNQPQH